The present TCR beta chain was sequenced within a study of T cell responses to AZD1222 COVID-19 vaccine. Germline CDR1 MNHEY, CDR2 SVGEGT. V lost 5 bases, J lost 7 bases, and 17 bases lay in between. The CDR3 contains 15 residues. Libraries were prepared by immunoSEQ multiplex PCR; TCRdb keeps only in-frame clonotypes and omits some of them. The sample includes about 120,000 clones, over 75% seen only once; the top ten take under 7%. Worth noting for this clone: Antigen specificity is unknown.

Notes on the study in general: Among those given AZD1222, only six were seropositive at baseline. There were mostly white British donors and more females than males, and clonal diversity was possibly underestimated. Samples come after the peak T cell response, not at day 14.

The material sequenced was peripheral blood, taken on day 0 of AZD1222 vaccination. The receptor was isolated from an adult in good health. The V call is TRBV6-2 or TRBV6-3, the J call TRBJ1-4, with a tentative D call TRBD1 (6 bases). In nucleotides, the CDR3 is TGTGCCAGCAGTCCCAGGGACAAGCGGGCTGAAAAACTGTTTTTT. Protein product: CASSPRDKRAEKLFF.